This TCR beta chain was sequenced during a study of cytotoxic CD8 clonotypes in ibrutinib-treated CLL. Study context: With a range of 6 to 36, the median treatment time before response samples were taken was eleven to twelve months.

Study-wide findings and caveats: Sustained-remission and progressing patients diverged in sampling times.

Investigators sought sequencing depths of between 1 in 200,000 and 1 in 1 million T cells. The data were produced by immunoSEQ multiplex PCR, yet TCRdb's version contains in-frame clones alone and is incomplete. The sample consists of around 150,000 clones, around 84% of them appearing once. A remark on this clone: What it binds is not known.

Trimming shortened V by 3 bases and J by 1 base, and 12 bases separated the two germline ends. CDR3 length: 15 residues. The germline gives CDR1 MDHEN, CDR2 SYDVKM. The rearrangement uses TRBV28 and TRBJ1-1; D is undetermined. Here the sequenced sample was PBMCs, taken after 12 months of ibrutinib treatment. This sequence originates from a human donor with chronic lymphocytic leukemia. The DNA of the CDR3 is TGTGCCAGCAGTTTTCACCGCCCCGGGAACACTGAAGCTTTCTTT. This encodes CASSFHRPGNTEAFF.